This T cell receptor beta chain was identified in a study of blood T cell repertoires in COVID-19. For the study at large: Whether acute or convalescent, the COVID-19 samples came from the United States, Italy and Spain.

The table came from immunoSEQ multiplex PCR; TCRdb's copy has only in-frame clones and leaves some out. The data show approximately 200,000 clones, around 79% seen once. The sequence was collected from a woman in her 50s with acute or convalescent COVID-19. The specimen sequenced was peripheral blood.

CDR3 loop: CASSTPGDTQYF. The CDR3 coding sequence is TGTGCCAGCAGCACCCCCGGGGATACGCAGTATTTT. The rearrangement joins TRBV7-2 to TRBJ2-3; no definite D call. This CDR3 contains 12 residues. Trimming took 5 bases from V and 6 from J, leaving 9 bases between them. Germline loops: CDR1 SGHTA, CDR2 FQGNSA.